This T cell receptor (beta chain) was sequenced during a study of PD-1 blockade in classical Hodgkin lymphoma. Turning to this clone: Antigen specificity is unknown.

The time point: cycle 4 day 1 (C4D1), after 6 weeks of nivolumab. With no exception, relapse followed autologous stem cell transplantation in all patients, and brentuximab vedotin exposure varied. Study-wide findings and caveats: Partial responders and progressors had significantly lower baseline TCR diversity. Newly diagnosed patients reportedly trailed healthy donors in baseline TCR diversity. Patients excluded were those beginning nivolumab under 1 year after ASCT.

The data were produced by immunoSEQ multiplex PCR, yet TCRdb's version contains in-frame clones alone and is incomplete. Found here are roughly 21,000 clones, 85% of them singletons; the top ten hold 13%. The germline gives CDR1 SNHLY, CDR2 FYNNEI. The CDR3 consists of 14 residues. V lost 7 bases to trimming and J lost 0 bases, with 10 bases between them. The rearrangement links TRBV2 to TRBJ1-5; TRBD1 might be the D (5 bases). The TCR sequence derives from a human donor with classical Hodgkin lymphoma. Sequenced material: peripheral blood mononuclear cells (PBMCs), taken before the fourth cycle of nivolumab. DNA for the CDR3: TGTGCCAGCAACGCAGGGAATAGCAATCAGCCCCAGCATTTT. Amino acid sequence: CASNAGNSNQPQHF.